These 10 T cell receptor beta chains came from one sample sequenced in a study of blood T cells in healthy people across ages. Next came a second PCR, run for roughly 6 to 11 cycles, which used a sample-barcoded 5' primer along with a J-beta primer mix. TCRdb passed the 5' RACE reads through MiXCR, listing each CDR3 protein once. The data contain about 1.5 million distinct CDR3 sequences, roughly 40% of them singletons. The specimen sequenced was blood. These receptors were collected from a young woman in good health.

This clonotype was counted many times. The V and J genes are TRBV29-1 and TRBJ2-3; TRBD2 is a possible D gene (5 bases). The CDR3 has 16 amino acids. Germline CDR1 is SQVTM and CDR2 is ANQGSEA. The germline V and J ends were trimmed by 1 base and 3 bases, with 17 bases remaining between them. The CDR3 is CSVEGLRAEETDTQYF. In DNA, the CDR3 is TGCAGCGTTGAAGGCCTCCGGGCGGAGGAGACAGATACGCAGTATTTT.

The rearrangement joins TRBV12-3 or TRBV12-4 to TRBJ2-3; D not resolved. V lost 5 bases and J 2 bases, leaving 11 bases between the germline ends. The CDR3 length is 14 residues. The CDR3 DNA follows: TGTGCCAGCAGTCTTCTTAGCAACACAGATACGCAGTATTTT. It encodes CASSLLSNTDTQYF.

In the case of this clonotype: The germline gene is not matched at one end of the junction; a read error may be the cause. The chain recombines TRBV6-2 or TRBV6-3 with TRBJ1-1; 7 bases are a match to TRBD1. This CDR3 has 17 residues. The V gene's germline CDR1 is MNHEY and CDR2 SVGEGT. CDR3 nucleotide sequence: TGTGCCAGCAGTTACCTCCCGGGACAGAGGTTGAACACTGAAGTTTTCTTT. It encodes CASSYLPGQRLNTEVFF.

CDR3 in amino acids: CSVQGTAGNTIYF. The CDR3 DNA is TGCAGCGTTCAGGGGACAGCTGGAAACACCATATATTTT. The rearrangement joins TRBV29-1 to TRBJ1-3; 7 bases match TRBD1. This CDR3 has 13 residues. V shed 5 bases and J 2 bases; nucleotides not matched to a gene: 3. Germline CDR1 reads SQVTM; CDR2 reads ANQGSEA.

The chain combines TRBV11-2 with TRBJ1-2; 7 bases align to TRBD1. This CDR3 comprises 19 residues. Germline V gene sequence: CDR1 SGHAT, CDR2 FQNNGV. The V and J ends lost 0 bases and 0 bases, in that order; junction bases with no gene match: 13. The CDR3 region is CASSLDRYRTGPPNYGYTF. CDR3 coding DNA: TGTGCCAGCAGCTTAGATCGGTATCGGACAGGACCTCCTAACTATGGCTACACCTTC.

This clonotype was recorded many times. V gene TRBV7-9 combines with J gene TRBJ2-7; the D is unclear. V lost 1 base and J lost 1, with 8 bases in between. The CDR3 is 14 amino acids. Germline V gene sequence: CDR1 SEHNR, CDR2 FQNEAQ (reference sequence). CDR3 sequence: CASSLGGGSYEQYF. CDR3 sequence (DNA): TGTGCCAGCAGCTTAGGAGGCGGATCCTACGAGCAGTACTTC.

This chain links TRBV3-1 with TRBJ2-3; 8 nucleotides line up with TRBD1. This CDR3 is 17 amino acids long. The ends lost 1 base at V and 2 bases at J; junction bases unmatched: 8. Germline V CDR1 and CDR2: LGHDT, YNNKEL (reference sequence). The CDR3 coding sequence is TGTGCCAGCAGCCAAGGGGCCGACAGGGGTTTCACAGATACGCAGTATTTT. Encoded protein: CASSQGADRGFTDTQYF.

This clonotype appeared once. The chain has TRBV12-3 or TRBV12-4 and TRBJ2-5; 9 nucleotides match TRBD1. The ends lost 3 bases at V and 4 bases at J; junction bases unmatched: 9. The CDR3 runs 16 residues. CDR3 in DNA: TGTGCCAGCAGTTTCACCGTACAGGGGGCGGGAGAGACCCAGTACTTC. Translated: CASSFTVQGAGETQYF.

J is TRBJ2-1 and V is TRBV20-1; the D is unclear. V was clipped by 4 bases and J by 6 bases, with 10 bases between them. Germline V gene lookup returns CDR1 DFQATT and CDR2 SNEGSKA (reference sequence). The length of the CDR3 is 12 residues. CDR3 DNA sequence: TGCAGTGCTACCCTAAACGGCAATGAGCAGTTCTTC. Its translation is CSATLNGNEQFF.

This clonotype was recorded a few times. This chain joins TRBV29-1 and TRBJ1-5, with 7 positions matching TRBD1. Losses at the gene ends were 1 base for V and 0 bases for J; bases not matched to a gene: 6. Germline CDR1 is SQVTM and CDR2 is ANQGSEA. This CDR3 contains 16 residues. As DNA, the CDR3 is TGCAGCGTTGAAGTAATCGGGACAGATAGCAATCAGCCCCAGCATTTT. Its protein product is CSVEVIGTDSNQPQHF.